These 21 T cell receptor beta chains were all obtained from the same sample, sequenced in a study of identical twins' blood T cells. MiXCR was run by TCRdb on the 5' RACE reads, yielding one entry per CDR3 protein. The sample lists roughly 1,200 distinct CDR3 sequences, 75% to 90% occurring once. Sequenced sample: PBMCs. These receptors all stem from a woman aged 18 to 50 in good health.

This chain connects TRBV27 to TRBJ1-1; no reliable D call. V lost 4 bases and J 5 bases, leaving 11 bases between the germline ends. This CDR3 is 13 amino acids long. The germline V gene has CDR1 MNHEY and CDR2 SMNVEV (reference sequence). The CDR3 sequence is CASSYNDGTEAFF. The CDR3 nucleotides are TGTGCCAGCAGTTATAATGACGGGACTGAAGCTTTCTTT.

The genes are TRBV7-6 and TRBJ1-6; 9 positions match TRBD1. J gave up 10 bases and V 0 bases, and 4 bases lay outside the gene matches. The CDR3 contains 15 residues. The germline V gene has CDR1 SGHVS and CDR2 FNYEAQ. The CDR3 is CASSLAPGQGSPLHF. CDR3 DNA: TGTGCCAGCAGCTTAGCACCGGGACAGGGCTCACCCCTCCACTTT. Together with reference TRBV7-6 and TRBJ1-6, the CDR3 gives the full variable domain: GAGVSQSPRYKVTKRGQDVALRCDPISGHVSLYWYRQALGQGPEFLTYFNYEAQQDKSGLPNDRFSAERPEGSISTLTIQRTEQRDSAMYRCASSLAPGQGSPLHFGNGTRLTVT.

V gene TRBV4-3 combines with J gene TRBJ1-6, with 8 bases that match TRBD1. This CDR3 is 16 amino acids long. Germline loops: CDR1 LGHNA, CDR2 YSLEER. Germline trimming cut 5 bases from V and 9 bases from J; bases unmatched to any gene: 12. The CDR3 DNA reads TGCGCCAGCAGCAATCGGCCGGGACAGGAGTCTTCACCCCTCCACTTT. It yields the protein CASSNRPGQESSPLHF.

The chain combines TRBV7-6 with TRBJ2-5; D not certain. Germline lookup yields CDR1 SGHVS and CDR2 FNYEAQ. V was pared by 2 bases and J by 1 base, with 2 bases between. CDR3 size: 12 residues. CDR3 DNA sequence: TGTGCCAGCAGCTTAATCCAAGAGACCCAGTACTTC. It encodes CASSLIQETQYF. The whole variable domain, remainder taken from reference TRBV7-6 and TRBJ2-5, is GAGVSQSPRYKVTKRGQDVALRCDPISGHVSLYWYRQALGQGPEFLTYFNYEAQQDKSGLPNDRFSAERPEGSISTLTIQRTEQRDSAMYRCASSLIQETQYFGPGTRLLVL.

The chain has TRBV7-9 and TRBJ1-5; TRBD1 might be the D (5 bases). With 1 base removed from V and 0 bases from J, the gap between germline ends came to 7 bases. The CDR3 has 15 residues. Germline-derived CDR1 and CDR2 are SEHNR and FQNEAQ (reference sequence). The CDR3 DNA is TGTGCCAGCAGCTTAGGACAGTATAGCAATCAGCCCCAGCATTTT. This sequence encodes CASSLGQYSNQPQHF.

V usage is TRBV28 and J usage is TRBJ1-3; D gene ambiguous. Germline CDR1 is MDHEN and CDR2 is SYDVKM. The CDR3 has 12 residues. The V end was cut by 8 bases, the J end by 4 bases, with 9 bases between. CDR3: CASGTGGNTIYF. The CDR3 DNA reads TGTGCCAGCGGAACGGGGGGAAACACCATATATTTT.

The chain couples TRBV3-1 to TRBJ1-6, with TRBD1 matching 8 bases. The CDR3 sequence is 16 residues long. V was clipped by 4 bases and J by 9 bases; unmatched bases: 11. CDR1 and CDR2 (germline): LGHDT, YNNKEL (reference sequence). The CDR3 DNA reads as TGTGCCAGCAGCCGCTCAGGACAGGGTCGGTCTTCACCCCTCCACTTT. Its translation is CASSRSGQGRSSPLHF. The full variable domain, completed using reference TRBV3-1 and TRBJ1-6, is DTAVSQTPKYLVTQMGNDKSIKCEQNLGHDTMYWYKQDSKKFLKIMFSYNNKELIINETVPNRFSPKSPDKAHLNLHINSLELGDSAVYFCASSRSGQGRSSPLHFGNGTRLTVT.

The rearrangement uses TRBV29-1 and TRBJ2-3; TRBD1 matches at 8 bases. Germline lookup yields CDR1 SQVTM and CDR2 ANQGSEA. The CDR3 extends over 15 amino acids. V lost 7 bases, J lost 4 bases, and 13 bases stayed unmatched. The CDR3 nucleotides are TGCAGCGCGAGCCAGCCCGACAGGGGAGCAGATACGCAGTATTTT. Translation: CSASQPDRGADTQYF.

This clonotype came up once. This rearrangement joins TRBV2 to TRBJ2-1, with D unclear. Germline V gene lookup returns CDR1 SNHLY and CDR2 FYNNEI. Trimming took off 5 bases at V and 4 bases at J, with 9 bases between the two ends. The CDR3 spans 13 residues. CDR3 sequence reads: CASSLGLYNEQFF. Written as DNA, the CDR3 is TGTGCCAGCAGTCTGGGGTTGTACAATGAGCAGTTCTTC.

The chain combines TRBV5-1 with TRBJ2-5; 10 bases line up with TRBD2. Germline CDR1 reads SGHRS; CDR2 reads YFSETQ. Trimming cost V 2 bases and J 5 bases; bases outside gene matches: 6. This CDR3 is built from 15 residues. The CDR3 sequence is CASSLSGTSDETQYF. The CDR3 DNA sequence: TGCGCCAGCAGCTTATCCGGGACTAGCGACGAGACCCAGTACTTC.

This chain uses TRBV11-1 with TRBJ2-1; the D is unclear. The germline V gene has CDR1 SGHAT and CDR2 FQDESV (reference sequence). Trimming took 1 base from V and 12 from J, leaving 13 bases between them. This CDR3 comprises 13 residues. CDR3 in DNA: TGTGCCAGCAGCTTAGATTCCAGACCCTGGCAGTTCTTC. Translated, it gives CASSLDSRPWQFF.

V is TRBV10-3 and J is TRBJ2-3; D not certain. Germline loops: CDR1 ENHRY, CDR2 SYGVKD. The CDR3 loop spans 15 amino acids. The V and J ends lost 3 bases and 2 bases respectively, with 12 bases between them. The CDR3 DNA is TGTGCCATCAGTGAAGGAGTGGGCCCCACAGATACGCAGTATTTT. This translates into CAISEGVGPTDTQYF.

The chain combines TRBV12-3 or TRBV12-4 with TRBJ2-3; D uncertain. V lost 3 bases and J lost 7, with 8 bases in between. The CDR3 length is 12 residues. For the CDR3, the DNA is TGTGCCAGCAGTTTTTCGTCCTATACGCAGTATTTT. Its translation is CASSFSSYTQYF.

The chain uses TRBV7-3 and TRBJ1-1; D unclear. The germline V gene encodes CDR1 SGHTA and CDR2 FQGTGA. V was pared by 2 bases and J by 3 bases, with 7 bases between. The CDR3 length is 13 residues. In DNA form, the CDR3 reads TGTGCCAGCAGCTTACTACAAGACACTGAAGCTTTCTTT. It is translated as CASSLLQDTEAFF. Based on the CDR3 plus reference TRBV7-3 and TRBJ1-1, the full variable domain is GAGVSQTPSNKVTEKGKYVELRCDPISGHTALYWYRQSLGQGPEFLIYFQGTGAADDSGLPNDRFFAVRPEGSVSTLKIQRTERGDSAVYLCASSLLQDTEAFFGQGTRLTVV.

The rearrangement uses TRBV10-3 and TRBJ2-3, with 12 bases identical to TRBD2. This CDR3 region has 16 residues. V lost 4 bases and J lost 5; bases outside the gene matches: 7. CDR1 and CDR2 from the germline V gene are ENHRY and SYGVKD. The DNA of the CDR3 is TGTGCCATCAGTGTCGGGCTAGCGGGGGGGCAAGATACGCAGTATTTT. This encodes CAISVGLAGGQDTQYF.

Comments on this clonotype: One end of the junction does not line up with germline, which may come from a read error. The chain combines TRBV7-9 with TRBJ1-2; D is perhaps TRBD1 (5 bases). The CDR3 has 15 residues. CDR1 and CDR2 from the germline V gene are SEHNR and FQNEAQ (reference sequence). The CDR3 coding sequence is TGTGCCAGCAGCTTAGCAGGGGTCGCGGTCTATGACTACACCTTC. Residues: CASSLAGVAVYDYTF.

The chain recombines TRBV18 with TRBJ2-3; 7 bases agree with TRBD2. V lost 4 bases to trimming and J lost 2 bases; unmatched junction nucleotides: 12. Germline V lookup: CDR1 KGHSH, CDR2 LQKENI. This CDR3 contains 17 residues. CDR3 bases: TGTGCCAGCTCACGTCTAGAGTTCGGGGGGAACACAGATACGCAGTATTTT. This encodes CASSRLEFGGNTDTQYF.

V and J are TRBV5-1 and TRBJ2-3, with D unclear. This CDR3 is 13 amino acids long. CDR1 and CDR2 from the germline V gene are SGHRS and YFSETQ. V lost 4 bases and J lost 1, with 7 bases in between. CDR3 residues: CASSPDGTDTQYF. The DNA for the CDR3 is TGCGCCAGCAGCCCGGACGGCACAGATACGCAGTATTTT.

This clonotype occurred a few times. The chain recombines TRBV11-2 with TRBJ2-3; D is unresolved. Between the trimmed V and J ends, which lost 4 bases and 7 bases, there was a span of 9 bases. The length of the CDR3 is 12 residues. Germline CDR1 SGHAT, CDR2 FQNNGV. The CDR3 coding sequence is TGTGCCAGCAGCTCCCTTCATAATACGCAGTATTTT. Translating gives CASSSLHNTQYF.

This clonotype was seen a few times. CDR3 sequence: CASGLSPVRANQPQHF. CDR3 nucleotide sequence: TGTGCTAGTGGTTTGTCCCCCGTACGGGCCAATCAGCCCCAGCATTTT. V and J are TRBV12-5 and TRBJ1-5, with D unresolved. The ends were cut back, 2 bases at V and 3 bases at J, with 14 bases in the middle. Germline V gene data show CDR1 as LGHNT and CDR2 as FRNRAP. The CDR3 has 16 amino acids.

V usage is TRBV7-9 and J usage is TRBJ1-5; D gene uncertain. Deletions cut 3 bases from V and 2 bases from J, with 8 bases between. Germline loops: CDR1 SEHNR, CDR2 FQNEAQ (reference sequence). The CDR3 contains 14 residues. CDR3 sequence: CASSFTGGNQPQHF. The CDR3 DNA follows: TGTGCCAGCAGCTTCACTGGGGGCAATCAGCCCCAGCATTTT.